Listed below are T cell receptor beta chains from one sample, sequenced in a study of blood T cell repertoires in COVID-19. Measured with immunoSEQ multiplex PCR; TCRdb has only the in-frame clones, and not every one. This sample carries approximately 200,000 clones, around 84% of them seen once, and the ten largest clones take 4.5% to 5.5%. The sequenced sample consisted of peripheral blood. These TCRs come from a woman aged 60-75 years who had recovered from COVID-19. Both conserved end residues are part of each CDR3. A D gene is named only where the DNA matches it firmly. A clone size is listed for some rows: how often the clone was seen (once, few, many), or a class if it is expanded.

v_call	clone_size	d_call	j_call	cdr3_aa	cdr3_nt
TRBV7-9	NA	TRBD1	TRBJ2-2	CASSVGDRGSIGAGELFF	TGTGCCAGCAGCGTAGGGGACAGGGGGAGTATTGGAGCCGGGGAGCTGTTTTTT
TRBV12-3/TRBV12-4	once	NA	TRBJ2-1	CASSSTGEQFF	TGTGCCAGCAGTTCCACTGGTGAGCAGTTCTTC
TRBV12-5	NA	NA	TRBJ1-1	CASGLAGIGGEAFF	TGTGCTAGTGGTTTGGCCGGGATCGGGGGTGAAGCTTTCTTT
TRBV11-2	NA	NA	TRBJ2-3	CASSPGLFSTDTQYF	TGTGCCAGCAGCCCAGGACTTTTCAGCACAGATACGCAGTATTTT
TRBV9	NA	NA	TRBJ2-2	CASSFHTNLNTGELFF	TGTGCCAGCAGCTTCCACACTAACCTTAACACCGGGGAGCTGTTTTTT
TRBV3-1/TRBV3-2	NA	TRBD1	TRBJ2-7	CASSRQGSYEQYF	TGTGCCAGCAGCCGACAGGGGTCCTACGAGCAGTACTTC
TRBV7-2	NA	TRBD1	TRBJ1-5	CASSRQGQPQHF	TGTGCCAGCAGCCGACAGGGACAGCCCCAGCATTTT
TRBV6-5	NA	NA	TRBJ1-2	CATDDGYGYTF	TGTGCCACCGACGACGGGTATGGCTACACCTTC
TRBV18	NA	NA	TRBJ1-2	CASSSLEKIVNYGYTF	TGTGCCAGCTCATCATTGGAGAAGATCGTTAACTATGGCTACACCTTC
TRBV9	NA	NA	TRBJ2-1	CASSVDGGVGYNEQFF	TGTGCCAGCAGCGTAGATGGCGGGGTAGGGTACAATGAGCAGTTCTTC
TRBV30	NA	NA	TRBJ2-7	CAWSVLVQDEQYF	TGTGCCTGGAGTGTACTTGTACAGGACGAGCAGTACTTC
TRBV7-8	NA	TRBD1	TRBJ1-5	CASSSRTGIPLSNQPQHF	TGTGCCAGCAGTTCCAGGACAGGAATACCTCTTAGCAATCAGCCCCAGCATTTT
TRBV2	NA	NA	TRBJ1-2	CASSERMGRAGYGYTF	TGTGCCAGCAGTGAAAGAATGGGGAGGGCCGGTTATGGCTACACCTTC
TRBV27	NA	TRBD2	TRBJ2-1	CASSPGASGDSYNEQFF	TGTGCCAGCAGTCCCGGAGCTAGCGGGGACTCCTACAATGAGCAGTTCTTC
TRBV19	NA	TRBD1	TRBJ1-5	CASSPDRGLQPQHF	TGTGCCAGTAGCCCGGACAGGGGTTTGCAGCCCCAGCATTTT